Shown below are 23 T cell receptor beta chains from a single sample sequenced in a study of cytomegalovirus exposure and HLA in healthy donors (dated by TCRdb to about 2017). Library method: the immunoSEQ multiplex PCR assay. This is the immuneACCESS table as TCRdb keeps it, with only in-frame sequences that have V and J called. A part of the clones is gone; compared with another copy, unresolved V genes explain less than half, and the rest is unexplained. A total of 250,000 to 400,000 clones appear in this sample, approximately 90% of them only once. Jointly, the top ten make up 1.2% of the sample. The source material was PBMCs. The receptors here all came from a woman between 25 and 40 years old in good health and CMV-seropositive.

The rearrangement joins TRBV18 to TRBJ1-5, with 7 bases aligning to TRBD1. Germline trimming cut 4 bases from V and 5 bases from J; bases unmatched to any gene: 11. Germline V gene lookup returns CDR1 KGHSH and CDR2 LQKENI. The CDR3 contains 16 residues. As DNA, the CDR3 is TGTGCCAGCTCACAACTCCAGACAGGGTGGGATCAGCCCCAGCATTTT. Amino acids: CASSQLQTGWDQPQHF.

The rearrangement links TRBV7-6 to TRBJ2-1; D is perhaps TRBD2 (6 bases). The CDR3 is 13 residues long. V was pared by 1 base and J by 9 bases, with 10 bases between. Germline loops: CDR1 SGHVS, CDR2 FNYEAQ. CDR3 loop: CASSLGLESEQFF. CDR3 DNA: TGTGCCAGCAGCTTAGGACTAGAGTCTGAGCAGTTCTTC.

The J gene is TRBJ2-7, the V gene TRBV5-6; possibly TRBD1 for D (5 bases). The CDR3 length is 15 residues. V lost 0 bases, J lost 0 bases, and 10 bases lay in between. Germline CDR1 and CDR2: SGHDT and YYEEEE. CDR3 DNA: TGTGCCAGCAGCTTGGCGACAGCAGACTCCTACGAGCAGTACTTC. It is translated as CASSLATADSYEQYF.

The chain uses TRBV7-3 and TRBJ2-1; D gene ambiguous. The germline CDR1 and CDR2 sequences are SGHTA and FQGTGA. The CDR3 runs to 13 residues. V was pared by 2 bases and J by 3 bases, with 5 bases between. Here the CDR3 reads CASSLAIYNEQFF. The CDR3 nucleotides read TGTGCCAGCAGCTTAGCGATCTACAATGAGCAGTTCTTC.

The CDR3 is CASSLYVGGSYNEQFF. CDR3 DNA sequence: TGTGCCAGCAGCTTGTACGTCGGGGGCTCCTACAATGAGCAGTTCTTC. This rearrangement joins TRBV5-5 to TRBJ2-1; D is possibly TRBD2 (6 bases). Germline values: CDR1 SGHKS, CDR2 YYEKEE (reference sequence). The CDR3 extends over 16 amino acids. V was shortened by 1 base and J by 0 bases, with 11 bases between the two germline ends.

V usage is TRBV13 and J usage is TRBJ2-3, with 14 bases identical to TRBD2. Germline V gene lookup returns CDR1 PRHDT and CDR2 FYEKMQ (reference sequence). The CDR3 is 22 amino acids. Losses at the gene ends were 5 bases for V and 2 bases for J; bases not matched to a gene: 21. CDR3 residues: CASSETLRGTSGSSLPTDTQYF. CDR3 nucleotides: TGTGCCAGCAGCGAAACCCTACGCGGGACTAGCGGGAGTTCCCTACCCACAGATACGCAGTATTTT.

This sequence joins TRBV4-3 and TRBJ2-7; D not resolved. This CDR3 region has 13 residues. Trimming stripped 0 bases from V and 5 bases from J, with 8 bases between. Germline CDR1 LGHNA, CDR2 YSLEER. Written as DNA, the CDR3 is TGCGCCAGCAGCCAAGATCCCGGCGACGAGCAGTACTTC. Protein: CASSQDPGDEQYF.

The chain joins TRBV6-6 to TRBJ1-3; a weak D match, TRBD1 (5 bases). Looked up from germline, CDR1 is MNHNY and CDR2 is SVGAGI (reference sequence). This CDR3 contains 15 residues. V lost 2 bases, J lost 0 bases, and 8 bases lay in between. Here the CDR3 reads CASSYGQGSGNTIYF. DNA for the CDR3: TGTGCCAGCAGTTACGGCCAGGGCTCTGGAAACACCATATATTTT.

The chain carries TRBV10-2 and TRBJ1-2; D unresolved. The V end was cut by 7 bases, the J end by 3 bases, with 6 bases between. The CDR3 contains 11 residues. Germline assignment: CDR1 WSHSY and CDR2 SAAADI. For the CDR3, the DNA is TGCGCCAGCACAGATTACTATGGCTACACCTTC. Protein product: CASTDYYGYTF.

V usage is TRBV4-2 and J usage is TRBJ1-3; D ambiguous. The germline CDR1 and CDR2 sequences are LGHNA and YNFKEQ. The V and J ends lost 1 base and 2 bases respectively, with 9 bases between them. This CDR3 has 15 residues. Here the CDR3 DNA reads TGTGCCAGCAGCCAAGTCCTCCAGCCTGGAAACACCATATATTTT. Translated, it gives CASSQVLQPGNTIYF.

The genes are TRBV28 and TRBJ2-7; the D gene is possibly TRBD2 (6 bases). The germline V and J ends were trimmed by 4 bases and 2 bases, with 12 bases remaining between them. The CDR3 extends over 14 amino acids. Germline values: CDR1 MDHEN, CDR2 SYDVKM. The CDR3 DNA follows: TGTGCCAGCAGTTCCGGGACTGCCACCTACGAGCAGTACTTC. Residues: CASSSGTATYEQYF.

The rearrangement joins TRBV7-5 to TRBJ2-1; the table gives TRBD2 as D, unverified against the DNA. TRBV7-5 counts as a pseudogene. This CDR3 has 16 residues. The CDR3 DNA reads TGTGCTAACCCCTTGAGCGGTGCCAGCTCCTACAATGAGCAGTTCTTC. Amino acid sequence: CANPLSGASSYNEQFF.

This chain links TRBV11-2 with TRBJ1-5, with 10 bases fitting TRBD1. This CDR3 region has 15 residues. J lost 4 bases, V lost 5 bases, and 5 bases had no gene match. CDR1 and CDR2 (germline): SGHAT, FQNNGV. The CDR3 sequence: CASSKGQGVNQPQHF. The CDR3 DNA reads as TGTGCCAGCAGCAAAGGACAGGGGGTTAATCAGCCCCAGCATTTT.

The chain links TRBV6-1 to TRBJ2-7, with D perhaps TRBD1 (6 bases). Per germline, CDR1 MNHNS and CDR2 SASEGT. The CDR3 spans 15 residues. Trimming removed 4 bases from V and 2 bases from J, with 15 bases in between. The CDR3 is CASSVAGTPTYEQYF. The CDR3 DNA is TGTGCCAGCAGTGTGGCCGGGACACCTACCTACGAGCAGTACTTC.

This CDR3 reads CASSLGGRGRGNYGYTF. As DNA, the CDR3 is TGTGCCAGCAGCTTAGGGGGCAGGGGGCGAGGAAACTATGGCTACACCTTC. This chain connects TRBV11-2 to TRBJ1-2, with 8 nucleotides matching TRBD1. V trimming: 1 base; J trimming: 2 bases; junction bases outside the gene matches: 9. CDR1 and CDR2 from the germline V gene are SGHAT and FQNNGV. This CDR3 spans 17 amino acids.

The chain uses TRBV6-6 and TRBJ2-5; no firm D call. This CDR3 has 15 amino acids. V lost 2 bases to trimming and J lost 5 bases, with 15 bases between them. The germline V gene has CDR1 MNHNY and CDR2 SVGAGI (reference sequence). In DNA form, the CDR3 reads TGTGCCAGCAGTTACCTCCCCGGGCGTGGGGAGACCCAGTACTTC. Amino acid sequence: CASSYLPGRGETQYF.

This chain joins TRBV21-1 and TRBJ1-2. TRBV21-1 is a pseudogene. The CDR3 loop spans 10 amino acids. The CDR3 nucleotides read TGTGCCAGCGTCCGGAACGGCTACACCTTC. It encodes CASVRNGYTF.

The chain employs TRBV5-6 and TRBJ1-1; D call uncertain. Germline CDR1 and CDR2: SGHDT and YYEEEE. This CDR3 has 13 amino acids. Trimming removed 5 bases from V and 1 base from J, with 9 bases in between. CDR3 loop: CASSTPTNTEAFF. CDR3 DNA sequence: TGTGCCAGCAGTACACCGACGAACACTGAAGCTTTCTTT.

The V call is TRBV27, the J call TRBJ1-1; 9 nucleotides align to TRBD1. The V gene end was trimmed by 6 bases and the J gene end by 0 bases; junction bases not matched to a gene: 8. Germline V gives CDR1 MNHEY, CDR2 SMNVEV (reference sequence). This CDR3 has 16 amino acids. CDR3 coding DNA: TGTGCCAGCAGGTACACCGGGACAGGGCTGAACACTGAAGCTTTCTTT. This codes for CASRYTGTGLNTEAFF.

The chain carries TRBV6-5 and TRBJ2-1, with D maybe TRBD2 (6 bases). Deletions cut 2 bases from V and 5 bases from J, with 16 bases between. Germline loops: CDR1 MNHEY, CDR2 SVGAGI. The CDR3 is 16 amino acids. The CDR3 loop is CASSYKRGLHDNEQFF. The CDR3 nucleotides are TGTGCCAGCAGTTACAAACGCGGACTACACGACAATGAGCAGTTCTTC.

There are a few counts of this clone. This sequence joins TRBV4-3 and TRBJ2-5; 7 nucleotides match TRBD2. Germline V gives CDR1 LGHNA, CDR2 YSLEER. V lost 4 bases, J lost 11 bases, and 7 bases stayed unmatched. CDR3 size: 12 residues. The DNA for the CDR3 is TGCGCCAGCAGCCTGAAGCGGGGAGCACAGTACTTC. Translated: CASSLKRGAQYF.

The gene calls are TRBV6-1 and TRBJ2-1; 10 bases match TRBD2. V lost 5 bases to trimming and J lost 5 bases; unmatched junction nucleotides: 6. Germline-derived CDR1 and CDR2 are MNHNS and SASEGT. There are 15 residues in the CDR3. CDR3 protein: CASSRTSGAHNEQFF. The CDR3 bases are TGTGCCAGCAGTAGGACTAGCGGAGCCCACAATGAGCAGTTCTTC.

V gene TRBV19 combines with J gene TRBJ2-7; maybe TRBD2 (7 bases). V was pared by 5 bases and J by 6 bases, with 23 bases between. This CDR3 is built from 16 residues. Germline CDR1 reads LNHDA; CDR2 reads SQIVND (reference sequence). The CDR3, as DNA: TGTGCCAGTAGTGGGGCCGGGGGGCGCCCGGTAGGCGAGCAGTACTTC. Translation gives CASSGAGGRPVGEQYF.